One and the same sample provided the 14 T cell receptor beta chains below, sequenced in a study of T cells in Graves' hyperthyroidism and ophthalmopathy. It was RNA transcripts that yielded the amplified TCR beta CDR3 regions. The TCR CDR3 first-round RT-PCR relied on the HTBI primer set. Each CDR3 protein gets one entry after TCRdb re-called the multiplex PCR reads with MiXCR. Among hundreds of thousands of distinct CDR3 sequences listed, about two fifths were seen once. The sequenced sample consisted of blood. All receptors derive from a man younger than 35 with Graves' hyperthyroidism.

There are many counts of this clonotype. This chain joins TRBV10-3 and TRBJ2-7; D is perhaps TRBD1 or TRBD2 (5 bases each). The germline CDR1 and CDR2 sequences are ENHRY and SYGVKD. Trimming pared 8 bases from V and 0 bases from J, leaving 8 bases between. This CDR3 spans 12 amino acids. CDR3 bases: TGTGCCATCGGGGGATTCTCCTACGAGCAGTACTTC. Its protein product is CAIGGFSYEQYF.

This clonotype showed up many times. The chain employs TRBV24-1 and TRBJ1-1; D is uncertain. The length of the CDR3 is 16 residues. Deletions cut 2 bases from V and 1 base from J, with 13 bases between. Germline V lookup: CDR1 KGHDR, CDR2 SFDVKD. The CDR3 DNA reads as TGTGCCACCAGTGATTACCCCGGGTTAAAGAACACTGAAGCTTTCTTT. Its translation is CATSDYPGLKNTEAFF.

This clonotype appeared many times. The V call is TRBV19, the J call TRBJ2-6; no reliable D call. Between the trimmed V and J ends, which lost 5 bases and 2 bases, there was a span of 13 bases. The V gene's germline CDR1 is LNHDA and CDR2 SQIVND (reference sequence). CDR3 length equals 16 residues. CDR3 in amino acids: CASSQSRFTGANVLTF. The CDR3 DNA is TGTGCCAGTAGTCAGTCCAGGTTCACTGGGGCCAACGTCCTGACTTTC.

This clonotype was counted between two and nine times. This chain joins TRBV7-9 and TRBJ2-7, with no clear D. V was trimmed by 0 bases and J by 3 bases, leaving 12 bases between them. From germline, CDR1 is SEHNR and CDR2 FQNEAQ (reference sequence). The CDR3 loop spans 15 amino acids. CDR3 loop: CASSLAGGQNYEQYF. CDR3 coding DNA: TGTGCCAGCAGCTTAGCAGGCGGCCAGAACTACGAGCAGTACTTC.

This clonotype appeared many times. The genes are TRBV29-1 and TRBJ2-7, with TRBD1 identical over 7 bases. Germline V gene lookup returns CDR1 SQVTM and CDR2 ANQGSEA. CDR3 length: 14 amino acids. The V segment lost 3 bases and the J segment 0 bases; nucleotides outside the gene matches: 5. This CDR3 reads CSVDETGSSYEQYF. The CDR3 bases are TGCAGCGTTGATGAGACAGGGAGCTCCTACGAGCAGTACTTC.

A note on this clonotype: One end of the junction is discordant with germline, which a read error may explain. This rearrangement joins TRBV12-3 or TRBV12-4 to TRBJ2-6; no clear D gene. The CDR3 length is 15 residues. The CDR3 DNA reads as TGCGCCAGCAGCCAAGGTTCGGATGGGGCCAACGTCCTGACTTTC. It yields the protein CASSQGSDGANVLTF.

This clonotype appeared many times. The rearrangement uses TRBV7-2 and TRBJ2-7; D perhaps matches TRBD1 (6 bases). This CDR3 is built from 14 residues. Germline CDR1 is SGHTA and CDR2 is FQGNSA. V was trimmed by 1 base and J by 3 bases, leaving 10 bases between them. CDR3 bases: TGTGCCAGCAGCTTAGACCCAGGGGTCTACGAGCAGTACTTC. It encodes CASSLDPGVYEQYF.

J is TRBJ1-3 and V is TRBV5-1, with 9 bases identical to TRBD1. The germline gives CDR1 SGHRS, CDR2 YFSETQ. CDR3 size: 15 residues. V gave up 3 bases and J gave up 2 bases; unmatched junction bases: 3. The CDR3 region is CASSWTGVAGNTIYF. For the CDR3, the DNA is TGCGCCAGCAGCTGGACAGGGGTCGCTGGAAACACCATATATTTT.

This clonotype was seen more than once but under ten times. The genes are TRBV9 and TRBJ2-2; D gene unclear. Germline CDR1 reads SGDLS; CDR2 reads YYNGEE. The CDR3 loop spans 16 amino acids. V was shortened by 2 bases and J by 7 bases, with 18 bases between the two germline ends. CDR3 sequence reads: CASSVRNLGLGGELFF. The CDR3 DNA sequence: TGTGCCAGCAGCGTCCGGAACTTGGGCCTAGGCGGGGAGCTGTTTTTT.

This clonotype was seen a few times. The chain employs TRBV20-1 and TRBJ2-5; D unresolved. CDR1 is DFQATT, CDR2 SNEGSKA, per germline (reference sequence). V lost 1 base, J lost 2 bases, and 5 bases lay in between. The CDR3 totals 12 residues. The CDR3, as DNA: TGCAGTGCTAGAGTAGCTCAAGAGACCCAGTACTTC. It codes for CSARVAQETQYF.

V gene TRBV2 combines with J gene TRBJ2-5; 9 nucleotides match TRBD1. CDR1 and CDR2 (germline): SNHLY, FYNNEI. The V and J ends lost 6 bases and 4 bases, in that order; junction bases with no gene match: 12. This CDR3 spans 16 amino acids. CDR3 DNA: TGTGCCAGCAGGGTTCCGCGACAGGGGGGATTAGAGACCCAGTACTTC. It codes for CASRVPRQGGLETQYF.

This clonotype was seen ten or more times. V is TRBV25-1 and J is TRBJ2-6, with D hard to call. The CDR3 loop spans 15 amino acids. V lost 3 bases and J lost 0, with 6 bases in between. The V gene's germline CDR1 is MGHDK and CDR2 SYGVNS. CDR3 protein: CASSDWVSGANVLTF. The CDR3 region has the DNA TGTGCCAGCAGTGATTGGGTCTCTGGGGCCAACGTCCTGACTTTC.

The V gene is TRBV6-5, the J gene TRBJ1-3; 9 nucleotides agree with TRBD1. Germline V gene data show CDR1 as MNHEY and CDR2 as SVGAGI. The CDR3 loop spans 15 amino acids. V was clipped by 6 bases and J by 3 bases; unmatched bases: 6. The CDR3 here is CASSSGTGIGNTIYF. The CDR3 DNA sequence: TGTGCCAGCAGCTCCGGGACAGGGATTGGAAACACCATATATTTT.

This clonotype has more than one count but fewer than ten. The chain links TRBV19 to TRBJ1-1, with 7 bases lining up with TRBD1. This CDR3 spans 15 amino acids. V trimming: 5 bases; J trimming: 0 bases; junction bases outside the gene matches: 6. Germline V gene lookup returns CDR1 LNHDA and CDR2 SQIVND (reference sequence). The CDR3 here is CASSGQVDMNTEAFF. The CDR3 DNA reads as TGTGCCAGTAGTGGACAGGTAGACATGAACACTGAAGCTTTCTTT. The full variable domain, with the rest looked up from reference TRBV19 and TRBJ1-1, is DGGITQSPKYLFRKEGQNVTLSCEQNLNHDAMYWYRQDPGQGLRLIYYSQIVNDFQKGDIAEGYSVSREKKESFPLTVTSAQKNPTAFYLCASSGQVDMNTEAFFGQGTRLTVV.